A selection of T cell receptor beta chains follows, all from one sample in a study of OX40 agonist ivuxolimab in advanced cancers. Sequenced by immunoSEQ multiplex PCR; TCRdb stores in-frame clones only, minus some. This sample has over 10,000 clones, with roughly two thirds found just once. This specimen was CD4+ or CD8+ T cells sorted from blood, taken in a trial of the OX40 agonist ivuxolimab. The receptors stem from an adult with an advanced solid tumor such as melanoma, head and neck, liver or kidney cancer. The CDR3 runs from the conserved cysteine through the conserved F or W. A D gene is named only where the DNA matches it firmly. Expanded clones get a size class; other rows say once, few or many, or leave the size out.

CDR3aa	CDR3nt	v_gene	j_gene	abundance	d_gene
CASGAESYEQYF	TGTGCCTCGGGGGCCGAGTCCTACGAGCAGTACTTC	TRBV14	TRBJ2-7	-	-
CASSAGTSGAETQYF	TGTGCCAGCAGCGCAGGTACTAGCGGGGCCGAGACCCAGTACTTC	TRBV11-2	TRBJ2-5	-	TRBD2
CASSFAGGGGYTF	TGCGCCAGCAGCTTTGCAGGGGGCGGTGGCTACACCTTC	TRBV4-1	TRBJ1-2	few	TRBD1
CASSVGSRLNEKLFF	TGTGCCAGCAGCGTAGGATCCAGGCTCAATGAAAAACTGTTTTTT	TRBV9	TRBJ1-4	-	-
CASSYVLEQYF	TGTGCCAGCAGTTACGTCCTCGAGCAGTACTTC	TRBV6-5	TRBJ2-7	-	-
CASSQVADWSSPLHF	TGCGCCAGCAGCCAAGTGGCGGACTGGAGTTCACCCCTCCACTTT	TRBV5-8	TRBJ1-6	-	-
CASSQDHRSGTEAFF	TGCGCCAGCAGCCAAGATCACAGAAGCGGCACTGAAGCTTTCTTT	TRBV4-3	TRBJ1-1	-	-
CASSFRDRDHGYTF	TGCGCCAGCAGCTTCCGGGACAGGGATCATGGCTACACCTTC	TRBV5-1	TRBJ1-2	-	TRBD1
CASSLVGYGELFF	TGTGCCAGCAGCTTAGTAGGGTATGGGGAGCTGTTTTTT	TRBV5-4	TRBJ2-2	-	-
CASSLGGTPNEQFF	TGTGCCAGCAGCCTAGGGGGGACTCCCAATGAGCAGTTCTTC	TRBV7-9	TRBJ2-1	-	-
CASSQLALTSTDTQYF	TGCGCCAGCAGCCAACTAGCCTTGACTAGCACAGATACGCAGTATTTT	TRBV4-1	TRBJ2-3	-	-
CASSADEGTDEQYF	TGTGCCAGCAGCGCAGATGAGGGAACCGACGAGCAGTACTTC	TRBV9	TRBJ2-7	-	-
CASSWTGSYEQYF	TGTGCCAGCAGTTGGACAGGCTCCTACGAGCAGTACTTC	TRBV27	TRBJ2-7	-	TRBD1
CASSRGTAWEGQYF	TGTGCCAGCAGTCGTGGGACGGCCTGGGAAGGGCAGTACTTC	TRBV28	TRBJ2-7	-	-
CASAPSPVTQYF	TGTGCCAGCGCACCTTCTCCGGTTACCCAGTACTTC	TRBV27	TRBJ2-5	-	-
CASYGQGVDNEQFF	TGTGCCAGTTACGGGCAGGGTGTAGACAATGAGCAGTTCTTC	TRBV2	TRBJ2-1	-	-
CASSERLAGDPGELFF	TGTGCCAGCAGTGAACGGCTAGCGGGAGATCCCGGGGAGCTGTTTTTT	TRBV6-1	TRBJ2-2	few	TRBD2
CATSRDLGLGGYTF	TGTGCCACCAGCAGAGATCTAGGGCTGGGTGGCTACACCTTC	TRBV15	TRBJ1-2	-	-
CATSTPTEYSNQPQHF	TGTGCCACCAGCACCCCGACAGAGTATAGCAATCAGCCCCAGCATTTT	TRBV15	TRBJ1-5	-	-
CASLLDRRDSPLHF	TGTGCCAGCCTTTTAGACAGGAGAGATTCACCCCTCCACTTT	TRBV2	TRBJ1-6	-	-
CASSVASNQETQYF	TGTGCCAGCAGTGTGGCGAGTAACCAAGAGACCCAGTACTTC	TRBV2	TRBJ2-5	-	-
CASSSPQMDRVYGYTF	TGTGCCAGCAGTTCTCCCCAAATGGACAGGGTCTATGGCTACACCTTC	TRBV7-9	TRBJ1-2	once	TRBD1
CATEPTKGSYEQYF	TGTGCCACCGAACCGACTAAGGGGTCCTACGAGCAGTACTTC	TRBV6-1	TRBJ2-7	once	-
CASSAGTGYYNEQFF	TGTGCCAGCAGCGCCGGGACAGGGTACTACAATGAGCAGTTCTTC	TRBV5-6	TRBJ2-1	few	TRBD1
CASSEGTASTDTQYF	TGTGCCAGCAGTGAAGGGACTGCGAGCACAGATACGCAGTATTTT	TRBV2	TRBJ2-3	few	-
CAIRGGTSGEVEQYF	TGTGCCATCCGCGGCGGGACTAGCGGGGAGGTCGAGCAGTACTTC	TRBV10-3	TRBJ2-7	medium-sized	TRBD2
CASSSTNEQFF	TGCGCCAGCAGCTCGACCAATGAGCAGTTCTTC	TRBV5-1	TRBJ2-1	few	-
CASSFNEEQYF	TGTGCCAGCAGCTTTAATGAAGAGCAGTACTTC	TRBV5-3	TRBJ2-7	-	-
CAWRGWEIGGRETQYF	TGTGCCTGGAGGGGGTGGGAGATCGGGGGCCGGGAGACCCAGTACTTC	TRBV30	TRBJ2-5	once	-
CASSIDLGSYNEQFF	TGTGCCAGTAGTATAGATCTAGGCTCCTACAATGAGCAGTTCTTC	TRBV19	TRBJ2-1	few	-
CASGAGPGSEQFF	TGTGCCAGCGGCGCGGGACCGGGTAGTGAGCAGTTCTTC	TRBV6-4	TRBJ2-1	-	-
CASSLDRGFSPLHF	TGTGCCAGCAGCTTGGACAGGGGTTTTTCACCCCTCCACTTT	TRBV13	TRBJ1-6	-	TRBD1
CASSDRGRDGYTF	TGTGCCAGCAGTGACAGGGGGCGGGATGGCTACACCTTC	TRBV28	TRBJ1-2	large	TRBD1
CASSVEGSSGNTIYF	TGTGCCAGCAGCGTAGAAGGGAGCTCTGGAAACACCATATATTTT	TRBV9	TRBJ1-3	-	-
CASTQLLQETGDEQFF	TGTGCCAGCACCCAACTCCTACAGGAGACAGGGGACGAGCAGTTCTTC	TRBV11-2	TRBJ2-1	-	TRBD1
CASSLSGSSYNEQFF	TGTGCCAGTAGTCTTAGCGGAAGCTCCTACAATGAGCAGTTCTTC	TRBV19	TRBJ2-1	-	-
CASSVVSNQPQHF	TGTGCCAGCAGTGTGGTAAGCAATCAGCCCCAGCATTTT	TRBV6-1	TRBJ1-5	-	-
CASSHGQGRAFF	TGTGCCAGTAGTCACGGACAGGGACGAGCTTTCTTT	TRBV19	TRBJ1-1	few	TRBD1
CASSQLQGYNSPLHF	TGTGCCAGCAGCCAATTACAGGGGTATAATTCACCCCTCCACTTT	TRBV7-9	TRBJ1-6	few	TRBD1
CASSVGASGRGGQFF	TGTGCCAGCAGCGTAGGGGCTAGCGGGAGGGGCGGGCAGTTCTTC	TRBV9	TRBJ2-1	-	TRBD2